Listed here are 19 T cell receptor beta chains from one sample, sequenced in a study of shared clonotypes between healthy human individuals. The table came from immunoSEQ multiplex PCR; TCRdb's copy has only in-frame clones and leaves some out. The sample carries approximately 840,000 clones, approximately 97% recorded once. Selected positively for CCR7 and CD45RO-negative, naive CD8 cells excluded terminally differentiated effector memory CD45RA+ cells. Material for sequencing was naive CD8+ T cells sorted from blood. These receptors were taken from a man aged 25-45 years in good health.

The chain employs TRBV5-1 and TRBJ2-3; perhaps TRBD1 as D (6 bases). CDR1 SGHRS and CDR2 YFSETQ come from the germline V gene. This CDR3 comprises 15 residues. V was clipped by 6 bases and J by 5 bases, with 19 bases between them. CDR3 bases: TGCGCCAGCAAAAGGCCTGAGGGGGAGCTAGATACGCAGTATTTT. Translated: CASKRPEGELDTQYF.

The chain uses TRBV7-3 and TRBJ2-2, with D maybe TRBD2 (6 bases). The CDR3 contains 14 residues. CDR1 is SGHTA, CDR2 FQGTGA, per germline. V shed 5 bases and J shed 3 bases, with 10 bases lying between them. CDR3 nucleotides: TGTGCCAGCAGCCATAGCGGAGACACCGGGGAGCTGTTTTTT. Protein: CASSHSGDTGELFF.

This clone was observed a few times. The junction and the germline gene differ at one end; a read error may be behind it. The CDR3 loop reads CATRNFSF. The CDR3 nucleotides are TGCGCCACCCGTAACTTCTCTTTT. V gene TRBV10-1 combines with J gene TRBJ1-1; D remains unclear. Germline CDR1 and CDR2: WNHNN and SYGVQD (reference sequence). This CDR3 has 8 residues.

The gene calls are TRBV30 and TRBJ2-7, with TRBD2 matching over 8 bases. The ends lost 3 bases at V and 6 bases at J; junction bases unmatched: 10. Germline V lookup: CDR1 GTSNPN, CDR2 SVGIG (reference sequence). The CDR3 spans 14 residues. This chain's CDR3 is CAWSTSGLGGEQYF. CDR3 in DNA: TGTGCCTGGAGCACTAGCGGCCTAGGGGGCGAGCAGTACTTC.

The chain links TRBV28 to TRBJ2-1, with 9 bases fitting TRBD2. Trimming removed 3 bases from V and 8 bases from J; junction bases left unmatched: 8. The germline CDR1 and CDR2 sequences are MDHEN and SYDVKM. The CDR3 spans 15 residues. The DNA of the CDR3 is TGTGCCAGCAGTTTCTACCGGACTAGCGAGGATGAGCAGTTCTTC. It is translated as CASSFYRTSEDEQFF.

This clone was seen once. The rearrangement joins TRBV5-1 to TRBJ1-2, with TRBD1 identical over 7 bases. Trimming at V came to 2 bases and at J to 5 bases, leaving 9 bases not matched to a gene. The germline V gene encodes CDR1 SGHRS and CDR2 YFSETQ. CDR3 size: 15 residues. The CDR3 nucleotides read TGCGCCAGCAGCTTAAGAGGGACAGATCAATATGGCTACACCTTC. It is translated as CASSLRGTDQYGYTF.

The chain recombines TRBV7-9 with TRBJ1-1; D gene uncertain. The CDR3 is made up of 14 amino acids. Germline-derived CDR1 and CDR2 are SEHNR and FQNEAQ (reference sequence). V was shortened by 5 bases and J by 1 base, with 11 bases between the two germline ends. The CDR3: CASSPPSGNTEAFF. The DNA for the CDR3 is TGTGCCAGCAGCCCACCCTCCGGGAACACTGAAGCTTTCTTT. The full variable domain, completed using reference TRBV7-9 and TRBJ1-1, is DTGVSQNPRHKITKRGQNVTFRCDPISEHNRLYWYRQTLGQGPEFLTYFQNEAQLEKSRLLSDRFSAERPKGSFSTLEIQRTEQGDSAMYLCASSPPSGNTEAFFGQGTRLTVV.

The J gene is TRBJ2-5, the V gene TRBV7-9, with 9 bases aligning to TRBD1. CDR3 length: 15 residues. V lost 10 bases to trimming and J lost 5 bases; unmatched junction nucleotides: 14. The germline V gene has CDR1 SEHNR and CDR2 FQNEAQ (reference sequence). CDR3 loop: CAISLPGQGSETQYF. The CDR3, as DNA: TGTGCCATCTCGCTCCCGGGACAGGGCAGCGAGACCCAGTACTTC.

The V gene is TRBV29-1, the J gene TRBJ2-3, with 7 bases matching TRBD2. The V and J ends lost 2 bases and 5 bases, in that order; junction bases with no gene match: 13. This CDR3 region has 16 residues. The germline V gene has CDR1 SQVTM and CDR2 ANQGSEA. The DNA of the CDR3 is TGCAGCGTTGAAATGGTCGTGGCGGGAGCTAGAGATACGCAGTATTTT. Encoded protein: CSVEMVVAGARDTQYF.

The chain recombines TRBV10-3 with TRBJ2-1; 8 bases align to TRBD2. Germline trimming cut 10 bases from V and 8 bases from J; bases unmatched to any gene: 7. Germline V gene data show CDR1 as ENHRY and CDR2 as SYGVKD. This CDR3 contains 12 residues. CDR3 loop: CATRTSNYEQFF. DNA of the CDR3: TGTGCCACCCGGACTAGCAATTATGAGCAGTTCTTC.

V is TRBV12-5 and J is TRBJ2-1; TRBD1 agrees at 8 bases. Germline-derived CDR1 and CDR2 are LGHNT and FRNRAP. The CDR3 totals 17 residues. The V gene end was trimmed by 2 bases and the J gene end by 3 bases; junction bases not matched to a gene: 9. This CDR3 is CASGLTTGQGFYNEQFF. The CDR3 nucleotides read TGTGCTAGTGGTTTGACCACAGGACAGGGATTCTACAATGAGCAGTTCTTC.

The chain has TRBV4-3 and TRBJ1-1; D not resolved. The CDR3 is 14 residues long. CDR1 is LGHNA, CDR2 YSLEER, per germline. The V gene lost 0 bases and the J gene lost 1 base, with 6 bases spanning the gap. The CDR3 reads CASSQDSRNTEAFF. The CDR3 bases are TGCGCCAGCAGCCAAGACTCCAGGAACACTGAAGCTTTCTTT.

The chain employs TRBV7-9 and TRBJ2-1; TRBD2 aligns across 7 bases. CDR1 and CDR2 (germline): SEHNR, FQNEAQ (reference sequence). The CDR3 runs 16 residues. V was pared by 5 bases and J by 0 bases, with 7 bases of the junction left unmatched. The CDR3 DNA reads TGTGCCAGCAGCGGGGCTAGCGGAAGCTCCTACAATGAGCAGTTCTTC. This gives the protein CASSGASGSSYNEQFF.

There are a few counts of this clone. The chain couples TRBV4-1 to TRBJ2-1, with 13 nucleotides matching TRBD2. Germline CDR1 reads MGHRA; CDR2 reads YSYEKL. V shed 5 bases and J 5 bases; nucleotides not matched to a gene: 6. This CDR3 is 16 amino acids long. The CDR3: CASSLLAGGMHNEQFF. CDR3 coding DNA: TGCGCCAGCAGCTTACTAGCGGGAGGGATGCACAATGAGCAGTTCTTC.

The chain combines TRBV4-1 with TRBJ2-1; D remains ambiguous. CDR3 size: 14 residues. Germline CDR1 is MGHRA and CDR2 is YSYEKL. With 1 base removed from V and 8 bases from J, the gap between germline ends came to 12 bases. The CDR3 reads CASSQVEAVDEQFF. The CDR3 DNA is TGCGCCAGCAGCCAAGTAGAGGCCGTCGATGAGCAGTTCTTC.

With respect to this clone: Distinct nucleotide sequences in the sample also encode this CDR3. The chain uses TRBV27 and TRBJ2-7; weak D call: TRBD2 (5 bases). Germline V gene lookup returns CDR1 MNHEY and CDR2 SMNVEV (reference sequence). V shed 6 bases and J shed 0 bases, with 9 bases lying between them. The length of the CDR3 is 13 residues. This CDR3 is CASRSGSSYEQYF. The CDR3 nucleotides are TGTGCCAGCAGAAGCGGTAGCTCCTACGAGCAGTACTTC.

The chain has TRBV27 and TRBJ2-7; D uncertain. V was cut by 6 bases and J by 5 bases, with 17 bases left in between. Germline V CDR1 and CDR2: MNHEY, SMNVEV (reference sequence). This CDR3 spans 14 amino acids. The CDR3 sequence: CASRHPQFLDEQYF. The CDR3 DNA is TGTGCCAGCAGACACCCCCAATTCCTGGACGAGCAGTACTTC.

The chain uses TRBV7-9 and TRBJ1-1; 7 positions match TRBD1. Germline V CDR1 and CDR2: SEHNR, FQNEAQ (reference sequence). The CDR3 spans 15 residues. The trim removed 5 bases at V and 0 bases at J, leaving 6 bases unmatched. CDR3 protein: CASSARDRLNTEAFF. In DNA, the CDR3 is TGTGCCAGCAGCGCCCGGGACAGATTGAACACTGAAGCTTTCTTT.

This sequence joins TRBV28 and TRBJ1-3, with a possible D match to TRBD1 (5 bases). The germline V gene encodes CDR1 MDHEN and CDR2 SYDVKM. The CDR3 has 17 residues. V lost 2 bases and J lost 2, with 16 bases in between. The DNA for the CDR3 is TGTGCCAGCAGTTTACCGGCCGTCAGGGCGGCTGGAAACACCATATATTTT. This codes for CASSLPAVRAAGNTIYF.